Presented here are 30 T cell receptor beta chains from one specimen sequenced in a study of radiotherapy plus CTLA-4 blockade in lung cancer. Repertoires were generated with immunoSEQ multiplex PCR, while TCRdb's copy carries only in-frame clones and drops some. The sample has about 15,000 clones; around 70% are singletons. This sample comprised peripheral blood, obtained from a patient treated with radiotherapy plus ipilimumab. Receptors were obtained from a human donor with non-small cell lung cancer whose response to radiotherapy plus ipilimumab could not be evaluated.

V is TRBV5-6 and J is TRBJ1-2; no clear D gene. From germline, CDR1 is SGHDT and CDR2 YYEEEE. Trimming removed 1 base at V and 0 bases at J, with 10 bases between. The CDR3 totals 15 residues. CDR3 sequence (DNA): TGTGCCAGCAGCTTGCCCCATTTTGCTAACTATGGCTACACCTTC. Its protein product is CASSLPHFANYGYTF.

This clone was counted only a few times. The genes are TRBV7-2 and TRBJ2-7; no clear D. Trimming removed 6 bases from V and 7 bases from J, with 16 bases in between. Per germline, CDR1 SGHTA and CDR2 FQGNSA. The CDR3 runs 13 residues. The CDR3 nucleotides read TGTGCCAGCAGTTACCGCCCAAATGGGGAGCAGTACGTC. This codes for CASSYRPNGEQYV.

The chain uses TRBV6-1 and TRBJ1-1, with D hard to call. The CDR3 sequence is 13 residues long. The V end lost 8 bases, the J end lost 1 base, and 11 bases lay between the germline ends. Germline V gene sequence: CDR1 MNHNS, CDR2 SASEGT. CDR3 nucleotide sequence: TGTGCCAGCCGCGGGGTGGGGAACACTGAAGCTTTCTTT. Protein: CASRGVGNTEAFF.

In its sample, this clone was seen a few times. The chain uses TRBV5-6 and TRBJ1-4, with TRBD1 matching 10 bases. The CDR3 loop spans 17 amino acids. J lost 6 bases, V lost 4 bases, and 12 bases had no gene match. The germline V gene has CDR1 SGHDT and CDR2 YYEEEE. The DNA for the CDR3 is TGTGCCAGCAGCATCGACAGGGGGCGCGTCGAAGATGAAAAACTGTTTTTT. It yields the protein CASSIDRGRVEDEKLFF.

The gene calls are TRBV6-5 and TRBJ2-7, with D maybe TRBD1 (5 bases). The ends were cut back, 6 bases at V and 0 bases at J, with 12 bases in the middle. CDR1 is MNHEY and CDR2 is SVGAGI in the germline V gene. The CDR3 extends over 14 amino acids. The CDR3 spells CASRLQANSYEQYF. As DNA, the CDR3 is TGTGCCAGCAGGCTACAGGCGAACTCCTACGAGCAGTACTTC.

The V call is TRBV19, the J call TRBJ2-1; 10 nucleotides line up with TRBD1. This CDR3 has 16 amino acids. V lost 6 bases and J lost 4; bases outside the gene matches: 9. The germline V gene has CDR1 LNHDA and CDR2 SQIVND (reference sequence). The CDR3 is CASRPSGTGAYNEQFF. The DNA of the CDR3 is TGTGCCAGTAGGCCCTCCGGGACAGGGGCGTACAATGAGCAGTTCTTC.

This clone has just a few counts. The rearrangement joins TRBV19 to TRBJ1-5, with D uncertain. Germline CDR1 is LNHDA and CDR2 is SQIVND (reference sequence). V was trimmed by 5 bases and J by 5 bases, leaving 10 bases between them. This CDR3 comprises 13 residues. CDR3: CASSSRFDQPQHF. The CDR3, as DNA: TGTGCCAGTAGTTCCAGGTTTGATCAGCCCCAGCATTTT.

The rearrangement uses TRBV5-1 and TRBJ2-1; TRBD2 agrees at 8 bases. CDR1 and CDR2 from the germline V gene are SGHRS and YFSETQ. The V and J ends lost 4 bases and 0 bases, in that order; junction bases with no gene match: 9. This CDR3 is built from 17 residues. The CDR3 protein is CASSQGRGVSSYNEQFF. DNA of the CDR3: TGCGCCAGCAGCCAGGGGCGGGGGGTCAGCTCCTACAATGAGCAGTTCTTC.

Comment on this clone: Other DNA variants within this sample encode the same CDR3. The DNA of the CDR3 is TGTGCCAGCAGTCATTGGACTAGCGGGGGATCCGGGGAGCTGTTTTTT. Amino acids: CASSHWTSGGSGELFF. The chain has TRBV6-6 and TRBJ2-2; 13 bases are shared with TRBD2. The ends lost 5 bases at V and 6 bases at J; junction bases unmatched: 6. The CDR3 runs to 16 residues. CDR1 MNHNY and CDR2 SVGAGI come from the germline V gene (reference sequence).

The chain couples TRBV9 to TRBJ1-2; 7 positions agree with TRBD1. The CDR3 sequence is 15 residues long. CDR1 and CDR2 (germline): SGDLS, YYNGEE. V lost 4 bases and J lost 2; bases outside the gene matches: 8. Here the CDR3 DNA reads TGTGCCAGCAGCCCGCGGACAGGATCGAACTATGGCTACACCTTC. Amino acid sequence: CASSPRTGSNYGYTF.

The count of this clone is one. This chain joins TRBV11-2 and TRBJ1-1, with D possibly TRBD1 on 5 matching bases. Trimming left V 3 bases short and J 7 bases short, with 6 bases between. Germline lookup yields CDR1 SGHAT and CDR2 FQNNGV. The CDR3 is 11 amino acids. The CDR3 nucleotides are TGTGCCAGCAGCTTGACAGATGAAGCTTTCTTT. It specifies CASSLTDEAFF. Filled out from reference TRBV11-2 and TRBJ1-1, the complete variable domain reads EAGVAQSPRYKIIEKRQSVAFWCNPISGHATLYWYQQILGQGPKLLIQFQNNGVVDDSQLPKDRFSAERLKGVDSTLKIQPAKLEDSAVYLCASSLTDEAFFGQGTRLTVV.

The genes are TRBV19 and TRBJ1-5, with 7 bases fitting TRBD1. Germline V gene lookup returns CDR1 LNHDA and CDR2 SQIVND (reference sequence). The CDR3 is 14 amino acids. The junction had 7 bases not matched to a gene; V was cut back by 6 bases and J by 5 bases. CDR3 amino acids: CASRGDRDHQPQHF. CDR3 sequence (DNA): TGTGCCAGTAGGGGGGACAGAGACCATCAGCCCCAGCATTTT.

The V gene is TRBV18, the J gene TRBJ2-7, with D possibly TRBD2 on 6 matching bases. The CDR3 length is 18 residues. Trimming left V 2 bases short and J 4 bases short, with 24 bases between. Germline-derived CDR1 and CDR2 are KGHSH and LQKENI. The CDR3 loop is CASSPGYGRDSFFYEQYV. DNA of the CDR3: TGTGCCAGCTCACCAGGGTATGGCCGGGACTCCTTTTTTTACGAGCAGTACGTC.

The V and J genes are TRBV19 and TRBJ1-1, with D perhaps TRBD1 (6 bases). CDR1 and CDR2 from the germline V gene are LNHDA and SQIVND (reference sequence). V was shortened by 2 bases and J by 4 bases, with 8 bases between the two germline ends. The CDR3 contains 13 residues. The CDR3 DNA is TGTGCCAGTAGTATACAACAGGGCACTGAAGCTTTCTTT. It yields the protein CASSIQQGTEAFF. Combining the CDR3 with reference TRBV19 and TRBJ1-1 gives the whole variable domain DGGITQSPKYLFRKEGQNVTLSCEQNLNHDAMYWYRQDPGQGLRLIYYSQIVNDFQKGDIAEGYSVSREKKESFPLTVTSAQKNPTAFYLCASSIQQGTEAFFGQGTRLTVV.

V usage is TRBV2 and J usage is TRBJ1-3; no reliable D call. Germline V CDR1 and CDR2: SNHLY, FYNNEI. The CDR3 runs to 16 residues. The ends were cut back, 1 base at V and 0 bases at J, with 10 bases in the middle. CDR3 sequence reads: CASSEGRLNSGNTIYF. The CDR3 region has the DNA TGTGCCAGCAGTGAAGGGAGGCTCAACTCTGGAAACACCATATATTTT.

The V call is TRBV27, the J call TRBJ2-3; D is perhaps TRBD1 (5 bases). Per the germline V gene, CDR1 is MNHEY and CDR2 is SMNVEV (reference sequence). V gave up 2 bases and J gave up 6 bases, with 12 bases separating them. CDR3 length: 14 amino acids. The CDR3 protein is CASSLGASADTQYF. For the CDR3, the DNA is TGTGCCAGCAGTTTAGGGGCATCAGCGGATACGCAGTATTTT.

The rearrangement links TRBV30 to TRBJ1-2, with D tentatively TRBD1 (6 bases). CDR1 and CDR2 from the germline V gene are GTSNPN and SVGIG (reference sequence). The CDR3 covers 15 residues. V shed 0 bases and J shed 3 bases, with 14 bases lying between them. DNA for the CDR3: TGTGCCTGGAGTGTAACCCGAGGGGGAGACTATGGCTACACCTTC. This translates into CAWSVTRGGDYGYTF.

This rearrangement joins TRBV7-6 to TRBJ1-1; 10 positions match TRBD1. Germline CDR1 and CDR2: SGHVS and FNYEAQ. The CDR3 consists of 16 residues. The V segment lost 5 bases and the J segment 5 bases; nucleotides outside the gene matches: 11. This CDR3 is CASSNPRQGAGTEAFF. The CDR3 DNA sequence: TGTGCCAGCAGCAACCCCCGACAGGGGGCGGGAACTGAAGCTTTCTTT.

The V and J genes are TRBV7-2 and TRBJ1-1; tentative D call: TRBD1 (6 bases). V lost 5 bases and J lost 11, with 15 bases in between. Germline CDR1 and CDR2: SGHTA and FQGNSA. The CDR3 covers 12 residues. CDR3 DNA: TGTGCCAGCAGCAATACAGGGTTTGGGGCTTTCTTT. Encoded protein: CASSNTGFGAFF.

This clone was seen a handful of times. CDR3 protein: CASSPWLAGGQETQYF. CDR3 DNA sequence: TGTGCCAGCAGTCCTTGGCTAGCGGGGGGGCAAGAGACCCAGTACTTC. The chain is built from TRBV27 and TRBJ2-5; TRBD2 matches 12 bases. This CDR3 has 16 residues. Unmatched junction bases numbered 6, after V lost 5 bases and J lost 2 bases. From germline, CDR1 is MNHEY and CDR2 SMNVEV (reference sequence).

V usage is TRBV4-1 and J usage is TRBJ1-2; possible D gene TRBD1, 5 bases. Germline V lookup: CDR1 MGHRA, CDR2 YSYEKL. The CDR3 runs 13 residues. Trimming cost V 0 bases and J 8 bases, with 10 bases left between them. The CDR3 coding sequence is TGCGCCAGCAGCCAAGATTTTCGGGGGGGCTACACCTTC. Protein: CASSQDFRGGYTF.

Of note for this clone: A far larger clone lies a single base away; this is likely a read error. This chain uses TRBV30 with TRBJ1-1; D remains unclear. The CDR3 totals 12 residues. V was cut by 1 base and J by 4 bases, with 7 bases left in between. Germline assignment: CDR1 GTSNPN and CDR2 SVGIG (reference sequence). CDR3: CAWSARGTEAFF. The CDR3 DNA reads TGTGCCTGGAGTGCGCGGGGCACTGAAGCTTTCTTT.

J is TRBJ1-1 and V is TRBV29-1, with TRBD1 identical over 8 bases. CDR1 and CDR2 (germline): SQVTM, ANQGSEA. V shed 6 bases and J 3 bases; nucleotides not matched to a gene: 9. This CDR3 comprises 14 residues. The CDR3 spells CSVKPQGADTEAFF. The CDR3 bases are TGCAGCGTGAAACCCCAGGGGGCTGACACTGAAGCTTTCTTT.

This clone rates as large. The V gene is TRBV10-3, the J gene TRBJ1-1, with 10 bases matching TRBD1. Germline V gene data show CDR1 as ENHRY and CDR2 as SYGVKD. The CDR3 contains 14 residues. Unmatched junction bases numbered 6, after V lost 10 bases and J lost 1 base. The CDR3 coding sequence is TGTGCCACCGGGACAGGGGACGGGAACACTGAAGCTTTCTTT. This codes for CATGTGDGNTEAFF.

CDR3: CASSGDRGLYTQYF. In DNA form, the CDR3 reads TGCGCCAGCAGCGGGGACAGGGGGCTTTATACGCAGTATTTT. The J gene is TRBJ2-3, the V gene TRBV5-1; 12 bases line up with TRBD1. V shed 4 bases and J 7 bases; nucleotides not matched to a gene: 4. The CDR3 has 14 amino acids. Per the germline V gene, CDR1 is SGHRS and CDR2 is YFSETQ.

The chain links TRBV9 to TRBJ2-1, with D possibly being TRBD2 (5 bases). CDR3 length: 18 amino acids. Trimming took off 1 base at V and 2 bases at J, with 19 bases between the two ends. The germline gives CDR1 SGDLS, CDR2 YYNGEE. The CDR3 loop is CASSVKNERTAPYNEQFF. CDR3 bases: TGTGCCAGCAGCGTAAAGAATGAGCGGACCGCGCCCTACAATGAGCAGTTCTTC.

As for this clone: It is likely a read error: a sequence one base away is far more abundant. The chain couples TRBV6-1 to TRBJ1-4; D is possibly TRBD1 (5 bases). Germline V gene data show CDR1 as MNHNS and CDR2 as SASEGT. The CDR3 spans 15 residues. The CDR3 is CASGIDSTTTEKLFF. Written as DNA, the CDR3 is TGTGCCAGCGGGATCGACAGTACAACTACTGAAAAACTGTTTTTT.

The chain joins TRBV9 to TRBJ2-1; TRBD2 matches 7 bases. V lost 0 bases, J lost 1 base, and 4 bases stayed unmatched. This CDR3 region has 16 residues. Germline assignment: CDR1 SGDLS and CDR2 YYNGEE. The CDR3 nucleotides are TGTGCCAGCAGCGTAGCGGGGGGTCTTTCCTACAATGAGCAGTTCTTC. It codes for CASSVAGGLSYNEQFF. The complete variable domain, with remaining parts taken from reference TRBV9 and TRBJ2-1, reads DSGVTQTPKHLITATGQRVTLRCSPRSGDLSVYWYQQSLDQGLQFLIQYYNGEERAKGNILERFSAQQFPDLHSELNLSSLELGDSALYFCASSVAGGLSYNEQFFGPGTRLTVL.

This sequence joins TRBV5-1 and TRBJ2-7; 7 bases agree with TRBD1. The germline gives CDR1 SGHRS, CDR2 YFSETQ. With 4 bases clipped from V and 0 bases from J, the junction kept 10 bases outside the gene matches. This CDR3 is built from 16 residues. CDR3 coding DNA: TGCGCCAGCAGCCCGGGACAGCCAGCAAGCTCCTACGAGCAGTACTTC. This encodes CASSPGQPASSYEQYF. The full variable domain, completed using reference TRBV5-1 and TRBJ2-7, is KAGVTQTPRYLIKTRGQQVTLSCSPISGHRSVSWYQQTPGQGLQFLFEYFSETQRNKGNFPGRFSGRQFSNSRSEMNVSTLELGDSALYLCASSPGQPASSYEQYFGPGTRLTVT.

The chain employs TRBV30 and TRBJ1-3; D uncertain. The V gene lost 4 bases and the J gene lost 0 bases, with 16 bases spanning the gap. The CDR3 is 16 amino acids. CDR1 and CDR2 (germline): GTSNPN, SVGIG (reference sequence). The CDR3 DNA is TGTGCCTGGACCTATAGAGCGGCCAGCTCTGGAAACACCATATATTTT. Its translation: CAWTYRAASSGNTIYF.